This entry features one TCR beta chain sequence. This clonotype was recorded at least ten times. This receptor's antigen is unknown. Within one base of it there is no much larger clone, and no base qualities were kept. This sample stems from a study of T cells in Graves' hyperthyroidism and ophthalmopathy (dated 2019 in TCRdb). With respect to the entire study: Peripheral blood samples were taken at the time of initial diagnosis, prior to any treatment. The 100 discovery patients were divided at random into training and test sets in a 7:3 ratio. The paper describes TCR Vbeta CDR3 sequencing of about 140 peripheral blood samples, made up of some 42 ophthalmopathy patients, 70 to 75 hyperthyroidism patients and 17 progressor patients. TCR V-J signatures able to tell the groups apart were searched for in a discovery cohort of 95 to 100 patients, of whom more than 40 had Graves' ophthalmopathy and under 65 had stable Graves' hyperthyroidism. An independent validation cohort of around 19 hyperthyroidism patients and roughly 16 patients who later progressed to ophthalmopathy tested prospective prediction of ophthalmopathy. Thyroid tissue and blood T-cell repertoires from over 5 Graves' hyperthyroidism patients were also compared in the study. Following sampling, methimazole starting at 30 mg daily was given to hyperthyroidism patients, and high-dose intravenous methylprednisolone was given to ophthalmopathy patients. Here is what the overall study found, with its caveats: Sample size was not statistically predetermined, and blinding of investigators to group allocation was not performed. In cross-validation, a model built on a 13 V-J signature told ophthalmopathy apart from stable hyperthyroidism with approximately 91% sensitivity and roughly 82% specificity, and in testing the same model reached 80%/75%. Blood samples also contained most of the expanded thyroid clonotypes (frequency above 0.001), which suggests that blood repertoires may reflect thyroid immune responses. In validation, progression to ophthalmopathy was predicted by the model with nearly 71% sensitivity and 72% to 80% specificity, a median of approximately 6.5 months before onset.

TCR beta CDR3 regions were amplified from RNA transcripts. The first round of RT-PCR for the TCR CDR3 was performed with the HTBI primer set and the Qiagen OneStep RT-PCR kit. Libraries were constructed in a second round of multiplex PCR, after which size selection and purification were carried out. Libraries were sequenced paired-end with 100 bp reads on an Illumina HiSeq2000. Under the source paper's analysis protocol: Raw data were processed with SOAPnuke, discarding reads with adapters, uncalled bases, mean Phred below 15, or no exact constant-primer or identifier match. High-quality paired reads were merged using COPE v1.2.5, and each unique nucleotide sequence was defined as a clonotype. Clonotypes were aligned to IMGT TRBV, TRBD and TRBJ reference segments using MiTCR v1.1. The analysis was restricted to V-J combinations with a frequency above 0.0001, which together covered just over 99% of the repertoires. A TCS score was defined as the ratio between F50 (clonal expansion) and ExV (chaos), using BLOSUM62-based TCRdist between CDR3 peptides within each V-J. Welch's t-statistics and random forest reduced roughly 530 V-J features to about 12, which were used in a naive Bayes classifier (R e1071). The public sequencing data were trimmed at Q25 with fastp and processed into clonotypes with MiXCR by TCRdb, which kept only in-frame beta chains. Duplicate CDR3 protein sequences are folded into a single record with the most common DNA and genes. These V and J calls derive from TCRdb rather than the authors' analysis. The table for this sample lists more than 250,000 distinct CDR3 sequences; 12% to 15% of them were counted only once. The top ten hold 30% of the sample.

V and J are trimmed by 5 bases and 6 bases, and the gene matches miss 6 bases of the junction. The germline V gene provides CDR1 SGHDN and CDR2 FVKESK. Inclusive of the bounding cysteine and phenylalanine, the CDR3 is 14 residues long. The retained sequence is limited to the CDR3, 42 bases, with the frame set at the first base. The hyperthyroidism patients were between 18 and 65 years old and newly diagnosed, with a disease duration of less than 2 months. Any patient with an uncontrolled infection, another autoimmune disease, pregnancy or lactation was excluded. Clinical symptoms, serum thyroxine and TRAb, thyroid ultrasound, and orbital computed tomography formed the basis for the diagnoses. For progressor patients, blood was drawn at the first diagnosis of hyperthyroidism, before any ophthalmopathy symptoms had appeared. PBMCs were separated from 10 ml of fresh peripheral blood using Ficoll-Paque density gradient centrifugation. Patients classed as progressors first received a Graves' hyperthyroidism diagnosis and then went on to develop ophthalmopathy during follow-up. Total RNA was extracted using Trizol reagent, and RNA quality was assessed on an Agilent 2100 Bioanalyzer.

The origin of this receptor is a woman aged 45-65 years with Graves' hyperthyroidism that later progressed to Graves' ophthalmopathy. Sequenced input: blood. Recombination joined TRBV14 with TRBJ1-2; TRBD1 fits 10 bases in the junction. The CDR3 region has the sequence CASSDWGTGDGYTF. The DNA sequence is TGTGCCAGCAGCGACTGGGGGACAGGGGATGGCTACACCTTC. Here the CDR3 is joined to the reference TRBV14 and TRBJ1-2 genes, and the full variable domain is: EAGVTQFPSHSVIEKGQTVTLRCDPISGHDNLYWYRRVMGKEIKFLLHFVKESKQDESGMPNNRFLAERTGGTYSTLKVQPAELEDSGVYFCASSDWGTGDGYTFGSGTRLTVV.